The present TCR beta chain was sequenced within a study of blood T cells in healthy people across ages. Notes on the study in general: Researchers deemed the diversity estimates from one million T cells underestimates.

Comments on this clonotype: Its antigen is still unknown.

There are 16 residues in the CDR3. The germline V gene has CDR1 SGHTA and CDR2 FQGNSA. V gave up 0 bases and J gave up 0 bases, with 9 bases separating them. A second about 6 to 12 cycle PCR used barcoded and J-beta primers. Each cDNA molecule received a tag from a template-switch adaptor that had 12 random nucleotides. TCRdb ran MiXCR on the 5' RACE reads and lists one entry per CDR3 protein. The table includes 850,000 to 1,100,000 distinct CDR3 sequences, more than 30% detected once. Isolation recovered at least 6.5 million PBMCs from every sample. The sequenced material came from blood. This chain connects TRBV7-2 to TRBJ1-3, with D maybe TRBD1 (5 bases). This receptor was obtained from a man between 18 and 35 years old in good health. The CDR3 coding sequence is TGTGCCAGCAGCTTAGCCGGGGGAATCTCTGGAAACACCATATATTTT. Its translation is CASSLAGGISGNTIYF.